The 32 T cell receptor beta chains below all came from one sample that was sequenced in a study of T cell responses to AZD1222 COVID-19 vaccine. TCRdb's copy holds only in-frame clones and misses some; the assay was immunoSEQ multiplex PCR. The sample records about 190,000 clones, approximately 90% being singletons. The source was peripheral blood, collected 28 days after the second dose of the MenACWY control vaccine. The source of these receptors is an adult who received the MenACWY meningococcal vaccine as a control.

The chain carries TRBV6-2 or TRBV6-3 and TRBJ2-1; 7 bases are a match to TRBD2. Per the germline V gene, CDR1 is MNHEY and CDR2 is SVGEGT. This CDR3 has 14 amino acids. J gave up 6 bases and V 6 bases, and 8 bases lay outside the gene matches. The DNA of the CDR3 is TGTGCCAGCAGCTATACTAGGACTAGCAATGAGCAGTTCTTC. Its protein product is CASSYTRTSNEQFF.

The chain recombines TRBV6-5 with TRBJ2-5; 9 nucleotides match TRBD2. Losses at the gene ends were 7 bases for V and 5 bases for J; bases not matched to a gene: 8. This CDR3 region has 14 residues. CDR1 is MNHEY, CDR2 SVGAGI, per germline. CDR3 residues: CASTVVAGGETQYF. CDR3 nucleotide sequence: TGTGCCAGCACTGTGGTCGCGGGAGGGGAGACCCAGTACTTC.

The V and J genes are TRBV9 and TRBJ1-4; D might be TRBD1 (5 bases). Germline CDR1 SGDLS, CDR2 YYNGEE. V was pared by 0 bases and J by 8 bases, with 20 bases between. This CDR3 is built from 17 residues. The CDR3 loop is CASSVGYQAGLTEKLFF. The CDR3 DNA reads TGTGCCAGCAGCGTAGGATATCAGGCAGGGCTGACGGAAAAACTGTTTTTT.

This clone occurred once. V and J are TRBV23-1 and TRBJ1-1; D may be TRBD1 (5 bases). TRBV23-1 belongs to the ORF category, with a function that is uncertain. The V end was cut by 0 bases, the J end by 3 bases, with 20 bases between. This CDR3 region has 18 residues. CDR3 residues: CASSQSRVHRGSDTEAFF. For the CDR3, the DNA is TGCGCCAGCAGTCAATCTAGGGTCCATCGGGGGAGTGACACTGAAGCTTTCTTT.

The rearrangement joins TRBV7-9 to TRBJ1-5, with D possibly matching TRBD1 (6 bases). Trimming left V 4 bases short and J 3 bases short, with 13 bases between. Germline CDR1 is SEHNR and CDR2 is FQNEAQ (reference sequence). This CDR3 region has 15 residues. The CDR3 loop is CASSSIGTPNQPQHF. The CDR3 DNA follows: TGTGCCAGCAGCTCGATCGGGACACCCAATCAGCCCCAGCATTTT.

Here the CDR3 DNA reads TGTGCCAGCAGTTTGAGTAGTGGGGGGGGCAGTCAGCCCCAGCATTTT. Translation gives CASSLSSGGGSQPQHF. This chain links TRBV27 with TRBJ1-5; a weak D match, TRBD1 (6 bases). This CDR3 is built from 16 residues. Per the germline V gene, CDR1 is MNHEY and CDR2 is SMNVEV (reference sequence). Between the trimmed V and J ends, which lost 3 bases and 6 bases, there was a span of 18 bases.

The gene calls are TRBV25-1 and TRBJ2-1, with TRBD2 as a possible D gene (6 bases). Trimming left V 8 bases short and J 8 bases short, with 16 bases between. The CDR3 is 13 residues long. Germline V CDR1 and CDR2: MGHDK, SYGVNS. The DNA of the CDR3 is TGTGCCAGCCAGACTAGGACGAACGATGAGCAGTTCTTC. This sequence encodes CASQTRTNDEQFF.

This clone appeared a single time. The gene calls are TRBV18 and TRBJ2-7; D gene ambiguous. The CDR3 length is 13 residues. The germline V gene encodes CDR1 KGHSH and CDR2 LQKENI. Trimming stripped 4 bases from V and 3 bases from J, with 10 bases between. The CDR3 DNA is TGTGCCAGCTCACGACTTACGCGCTACGAGCAGTACTTC. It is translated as CASSRLTRYEQYF.

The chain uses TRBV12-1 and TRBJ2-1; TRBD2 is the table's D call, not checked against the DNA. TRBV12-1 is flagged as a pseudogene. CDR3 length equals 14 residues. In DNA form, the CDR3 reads TGTGCCAGCAGTCACTCGAGCTCCTACAATGAGCAGTTCTTC. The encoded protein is CASSHSSSYNEQFF.

CDR3 residues: CASSLEGGQYGYTF. As DNA, the CDR3 is TGTGCCAGCAGCTTAGAGGGCGGCCAATATGGCTACACCTTC. V usage is TRBV11-2 and J usage is TRBJ1-2, with D unresolved. The CDR3 sequence is 14 residues long. V was cut by 0 bases and J by 5 bases, with 10 bases left in between. CDR1 and CDR2 (germline): SGHAT, FQNNGV.

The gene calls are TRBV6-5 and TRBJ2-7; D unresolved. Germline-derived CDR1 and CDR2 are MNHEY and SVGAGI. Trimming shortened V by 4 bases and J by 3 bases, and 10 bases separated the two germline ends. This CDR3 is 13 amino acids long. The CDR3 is CASSSQQNYEQYF. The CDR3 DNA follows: TGTGCCAGCAGTTCCCAACAGAACTACGAGCAGTACTTC.

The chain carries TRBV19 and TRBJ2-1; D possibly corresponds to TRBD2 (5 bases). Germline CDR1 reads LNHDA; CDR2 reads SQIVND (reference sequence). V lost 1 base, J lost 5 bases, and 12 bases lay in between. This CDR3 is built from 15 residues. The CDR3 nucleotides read TGTGCCAGTAGTATAGCGGGATCGCCCCACAATGAGCAGTTCTTC. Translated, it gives CASSIAGSPHNEQFF. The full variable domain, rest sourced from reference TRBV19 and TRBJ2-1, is DGGITQSPKYLFRKEGQNVTLSCEQNLNHDAMYWYRQDPGQGLRLIYYSQIVNDFQKGDIAEGYSVSREKKESFPLTVTSAQKNPTAFYLCASSIAGSPHNEQFFGPGTRLTVL.

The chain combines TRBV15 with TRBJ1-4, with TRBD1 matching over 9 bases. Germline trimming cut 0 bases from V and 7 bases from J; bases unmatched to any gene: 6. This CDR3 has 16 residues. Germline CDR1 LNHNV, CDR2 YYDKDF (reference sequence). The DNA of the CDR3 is TGTGCCACCAGCAGAGATTTAAACAGGGGGCCTGAAAAACTGTTTTTT. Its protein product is CATSRDLNRGPEKLFF.

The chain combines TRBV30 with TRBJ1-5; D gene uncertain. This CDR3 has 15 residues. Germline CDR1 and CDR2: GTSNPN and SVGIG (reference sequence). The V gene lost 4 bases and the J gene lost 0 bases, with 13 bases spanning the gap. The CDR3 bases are TGTGCCTGGACTCGGGGATCTTATAGCAATCAGCCCCAGCATTTT. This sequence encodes CAWTRGSYSNQPQHF.

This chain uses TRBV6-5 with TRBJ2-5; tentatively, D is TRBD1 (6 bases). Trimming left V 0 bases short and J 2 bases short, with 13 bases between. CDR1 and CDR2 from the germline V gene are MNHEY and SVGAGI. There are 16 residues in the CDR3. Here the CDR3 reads CASSYSFTGLQETQYF. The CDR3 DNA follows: TGTGCCAGCAGTTACTCTTTCACAGGGCTGCAAGAGACCCAGTACTTC.

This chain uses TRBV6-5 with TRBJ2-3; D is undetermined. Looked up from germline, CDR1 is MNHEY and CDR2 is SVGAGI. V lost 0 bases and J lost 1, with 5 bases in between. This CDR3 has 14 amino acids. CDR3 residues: CASSYSTRTDTQYF. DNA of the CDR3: TGTGCCAGCAGTTACTCGACACGCACAGATACGCAGTATTTT.

In DNA form, the CDR3 reads TGTGCCAGCAGCCTACCTCGACTCTCTAGGGAGCAGTACTTC. As protein: CASSLPRLSREQYF. This chain joins TRBV7-9 and TRBJ2-7; D not certain. The CDR3 length is 14 residues. The germline gives CDR1 SEHNR, CDR2 FQNEAQ (reference sequence). Trimming took off 5 bases at V and 7 bases at J, with 18 bases between the two ends.

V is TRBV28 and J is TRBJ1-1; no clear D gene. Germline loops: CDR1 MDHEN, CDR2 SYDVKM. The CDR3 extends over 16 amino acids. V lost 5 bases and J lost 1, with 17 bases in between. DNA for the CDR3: TGTGCCAGCAGTCACAATACGAGGGAAGAGAACACTGAAGCTTTCTTT. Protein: CASSHNTREENTEAFF. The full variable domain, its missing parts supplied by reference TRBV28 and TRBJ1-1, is DVKVTQSSRYLVKRTGEKVFLECVQDMDHENMFWYRQDPGLGLRLIYFSYDVKMKEKGDIPEGYSVSREKKERFSLILESASTNQTSMYLCASSHNTREENTEAFFGQGTRLTVV.

The CDR3 sequence: CASSRRGNEKLFF. As DNA, the CDR3 is TGTGCCAGCAGCCGCCGTGGTAATGAAAAACTGTTTTTT. The chain links TRBV7-3 to TRBJ1-4; D unresolved. Germline assignment: CDR1 SGHTA and CDR2 FQGTGA. The CDR3 totals 13 residues. The V end lost 5 bases, the J end lost 4 bases, and 8 bases lay between the germline ends.

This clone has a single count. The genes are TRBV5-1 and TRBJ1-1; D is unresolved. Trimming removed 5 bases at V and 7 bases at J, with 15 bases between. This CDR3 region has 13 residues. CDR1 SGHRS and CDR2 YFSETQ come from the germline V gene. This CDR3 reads CASRYRELGEAFF. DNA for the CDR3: TGCGCCAGCAGATATAGAGAACTCGGTGAAGCTTTCTTT.

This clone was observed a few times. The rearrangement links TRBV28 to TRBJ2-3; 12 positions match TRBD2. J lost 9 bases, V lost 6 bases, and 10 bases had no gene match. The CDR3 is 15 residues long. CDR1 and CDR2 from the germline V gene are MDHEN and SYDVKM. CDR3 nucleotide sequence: TGTGCCAGCAGGTGGACTAGCGGGAACCTGGGGACGCAGTATTTT. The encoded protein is CASRWTSGNLGTQYF.

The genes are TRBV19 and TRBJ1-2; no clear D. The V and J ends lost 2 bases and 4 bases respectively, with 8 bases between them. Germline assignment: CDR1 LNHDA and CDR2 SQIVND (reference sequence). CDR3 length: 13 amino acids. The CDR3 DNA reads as TGTGCCAGTAGTATATCGGACCTCTATGGCTACACCTTC. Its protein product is CASSISDLYGYTF. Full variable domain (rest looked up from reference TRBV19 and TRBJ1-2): DGGITQSPKYLFRKEGQNVTLSCEQNLNHDAMYWYRQDPGQGLRLIYYSQIVNDFQKGDIAEGYSVSREKKESFPLTVTSAQKNPTAFYLCASSISDLYGYTFGSGTRLTVV.

The CDR3 sequence is CASRKGRNEQFF. CDR3 sequence (DNA): TGTGCCAGCAGAAAAGGACGGAATGAGCAGTTCTTC. This chain uses TRBV28 with TRBJ2-1; no firm D call. The V gene's germline CDR1 is MDHEN and CDR2 SYDVKM. The CDR3 length is 12 residues. Between the trimmed V and J ends, which lost 6 bases and 7 bases, there was a span of 10 bases.

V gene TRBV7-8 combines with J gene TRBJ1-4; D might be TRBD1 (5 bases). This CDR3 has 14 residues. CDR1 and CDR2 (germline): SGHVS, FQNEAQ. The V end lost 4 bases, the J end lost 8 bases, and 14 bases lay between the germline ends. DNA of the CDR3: TGTGCCAGCAGCTCCACGGCAGGGAACGAAAAACTGTTTTTT. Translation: CASSSTAGNEKLFF.

CDR3 sequence: CASSLKGVWEANYEQYF. Written as DNA, the CDR3 is TGTGCCAGCAGCTTAAAGGGCGTCTGGGAAGCGAACTACGAGCAGTACTTC. This chain uses TRBV7-6 with TRBJ2-7; D unresolved. The germline CDR1 and CDR2 sequences are SGHVS and FNYEAQ. The CDR3 sequence is 17 residues long. V was shortened by 2 bases and J by 3 bases, with 20 bases between the two germline ends.

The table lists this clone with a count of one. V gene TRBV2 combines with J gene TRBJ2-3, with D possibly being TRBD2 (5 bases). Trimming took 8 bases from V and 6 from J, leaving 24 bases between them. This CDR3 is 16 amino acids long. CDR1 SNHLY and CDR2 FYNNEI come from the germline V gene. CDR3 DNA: TGTGCCAGCCCCCCGGCTCGGGCTAGCCAATCGGATACGCAGTATTTT. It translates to CASPPARASQSDTQYF.

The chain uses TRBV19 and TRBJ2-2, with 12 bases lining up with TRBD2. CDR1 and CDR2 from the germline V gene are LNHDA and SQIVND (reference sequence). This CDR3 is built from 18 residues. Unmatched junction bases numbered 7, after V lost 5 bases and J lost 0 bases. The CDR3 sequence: CASSGARTSGTNTGELFF. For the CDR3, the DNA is TGTGCCAGTAGTGGGGCCAGGACTAGCGGGACGAACACCGGGGAGCTGTTTTTT.

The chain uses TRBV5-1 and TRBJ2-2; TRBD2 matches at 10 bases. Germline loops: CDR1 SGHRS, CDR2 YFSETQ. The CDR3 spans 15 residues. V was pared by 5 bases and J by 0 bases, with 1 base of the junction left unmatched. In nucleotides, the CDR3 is TGCGCCAGCAGAACTAGCGGGACGAACACCGGGGAGCTGTTTTTT. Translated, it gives CASRTSGTNTGELFF.

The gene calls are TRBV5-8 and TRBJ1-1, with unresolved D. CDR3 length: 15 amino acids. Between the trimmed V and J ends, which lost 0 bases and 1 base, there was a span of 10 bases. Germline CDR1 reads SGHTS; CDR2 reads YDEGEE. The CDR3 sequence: CASSLEGSQNTEAFF. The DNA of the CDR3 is TGTGCCAGCAGCTTGGAGGGCAGTCAGAACACTGAAGCTTTCTTT.

CDR3 amino acids: CATSRDWRGPNQPQHF. The DNA for the CDR3 is TGTGCCACCAGCAGAGATTGGAGGGGACCAAATCAGCCCCAGCATTTT. This chain uses TRBV15 with TRBJ1-5, with D maybe TRBD1 (5 bases). The CDR3 is 16 residues long. CDR1 is LNHNV, CDR2 YYDKDF, per germline (reference sequence). V lost 0 bases and J lost 4, with 13 bases in between.

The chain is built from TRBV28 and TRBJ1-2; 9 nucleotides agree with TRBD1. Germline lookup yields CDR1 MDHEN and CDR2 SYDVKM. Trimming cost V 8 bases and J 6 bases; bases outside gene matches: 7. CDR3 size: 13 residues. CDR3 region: CASSRDRVDGYTF. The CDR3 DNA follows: TGTGCCAGCTCGAGGGACAGGGTAGATGGCTACACCTTC.

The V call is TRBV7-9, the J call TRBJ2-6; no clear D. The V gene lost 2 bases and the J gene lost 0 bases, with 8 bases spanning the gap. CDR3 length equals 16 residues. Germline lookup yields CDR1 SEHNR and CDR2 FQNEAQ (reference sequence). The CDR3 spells CASSLPPSSGANVLTF. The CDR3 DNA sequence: TGTGCCAGCAGCTTACCCCCCAGCTCTGGGGCCAACGTCCTGACTTTC.